This record covers a single T cell receptor (beta chain). The data were taken from a study of T cell changes during pregnancy in multiple sclerosis. The CDR3 runs 15 residues. Germline assignment: CDR1 MNHEY and CDR2 SVGAGI. The V and J ends lost 5 bases and 0 bases, in that order; junction bases with no gene match: 3. The assay was immunoSEQ multiplex PCR, and TCRdb's table has in-frame clones only and misses some. The table shows roughly 40,000 clones, with approximately 92% occurring only once. The receptor comes from a female donor with multiple sclerosis, enrolled in a pregnancy study. The source material was CD4+ T cells from peripheral blood mononuclear cells, sampled in the first trimester of pregnancy. This rearrangement joins TRBV6-5 to TRBJ2-1; 8 nucleotides match TRBD2. CDR3 sequence: CASSRLASSYNEQFF. Here the CDR3 DNA reads TGTGCCAGCAGTCGACTAGCGAGCTCCTACAATGAGCAGTTCTTC.